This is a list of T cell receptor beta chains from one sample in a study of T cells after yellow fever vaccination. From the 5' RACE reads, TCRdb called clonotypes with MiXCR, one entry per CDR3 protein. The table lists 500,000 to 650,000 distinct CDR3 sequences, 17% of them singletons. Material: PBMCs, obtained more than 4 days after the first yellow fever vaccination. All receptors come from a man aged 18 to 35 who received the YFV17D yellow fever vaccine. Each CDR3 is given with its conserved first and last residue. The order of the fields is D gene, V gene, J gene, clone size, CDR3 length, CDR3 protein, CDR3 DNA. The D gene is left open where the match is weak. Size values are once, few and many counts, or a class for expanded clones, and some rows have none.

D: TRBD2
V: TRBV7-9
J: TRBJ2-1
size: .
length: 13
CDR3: CASSPRTRYEQFF
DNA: TGTGCCAGCAGCCCCCGGACTAGATATGAGCAGTTCTTC

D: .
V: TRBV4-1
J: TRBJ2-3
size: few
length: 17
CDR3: CASSRYLQGANTDTQYF
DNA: TGCGCCAGCAGCCGATACCTACAGGGCGCGAACACAGATACGCAGTATTTT

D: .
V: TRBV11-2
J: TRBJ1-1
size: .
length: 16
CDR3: CASSRVNQGMNTEAFF
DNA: TGTGCCAGCAGCCGAGTCAACCAGGGCATGAACACTGAAGCTTTCTTT

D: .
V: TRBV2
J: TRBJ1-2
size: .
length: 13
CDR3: CASFPTVTYGYTF
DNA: TGTGCCAGCTTTCCTACAGTAACCTATGGCTACACCTTC

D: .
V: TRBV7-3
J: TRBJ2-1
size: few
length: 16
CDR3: CASSKNERAWGGEQFF
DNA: TGTGCCAGCAGCAAAAACGAGCGAGCCTGGGGAGGTGAGCAGTTCTTC

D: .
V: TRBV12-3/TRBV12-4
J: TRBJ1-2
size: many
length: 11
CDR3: CASSLGGGYTF
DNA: TGTGCCAGCAGTTTGGGGGGTGGCTACACCTTC

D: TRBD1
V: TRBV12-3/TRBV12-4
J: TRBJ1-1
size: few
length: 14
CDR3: CASRQGGLYTEAFF
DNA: TGTGCCAGCAGGCAAGGGGGCTTGTACACTGAAGCTTTCTTT

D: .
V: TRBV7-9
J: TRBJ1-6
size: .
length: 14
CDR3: CASAIDRTISPLHF
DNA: TGTGCCAGTGCTATCGACAGGACAATTTCACCCCTCCACTTT

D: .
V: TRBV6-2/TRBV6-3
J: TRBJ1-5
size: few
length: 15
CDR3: CASSTGGSYNQPQHF
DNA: TGTGCCAGCAGTACCGGGGGCAGCTACAATCAGCCCCAGCATTTT

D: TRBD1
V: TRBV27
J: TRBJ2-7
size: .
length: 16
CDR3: CASSLPGLQGFREQYF
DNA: TGTGCCAGCAGCCTCCCCGGGTTACAGGGGTTCCGCGAGCAGTACTTC

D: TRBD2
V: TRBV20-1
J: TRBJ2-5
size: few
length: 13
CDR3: CSATRTSGATQYF
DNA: TGCAGTGCCACCCGGACTAGCGGGGCGACCCAGTACTTC

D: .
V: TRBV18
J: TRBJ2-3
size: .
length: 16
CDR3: CASSQSPAASTDTQYF
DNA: TGTGCCAGCTCTCAGAGTCCGGCCGCTAGCACAGATACGCAGTATTTT

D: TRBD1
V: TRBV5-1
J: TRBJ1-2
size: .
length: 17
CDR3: CASSLVAVGQGLIGYTF
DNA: TGCGCCAGCAGCTTGGTTGCGGTTGGACAGGGACTTATCGGCTACACCTTC

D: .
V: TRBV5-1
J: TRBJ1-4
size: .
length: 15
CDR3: CASSLDGDNGEKLFF
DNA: TGCGCCAGCAGCTTGGATGGGGATAACGGTGAAAAACTGTTTTTT

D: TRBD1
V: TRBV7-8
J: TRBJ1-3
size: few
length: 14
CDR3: CASSLAGGGNTIYF
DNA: TGTGCCAGCAGCTTAGCAGGGGGCGGAAACACCATATATTTT

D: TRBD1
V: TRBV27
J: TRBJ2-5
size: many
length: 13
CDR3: CASSMTGGETQYF
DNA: TGTGCCAGCAGTATGACAGGGGGCGAGACCCAGTACTTC

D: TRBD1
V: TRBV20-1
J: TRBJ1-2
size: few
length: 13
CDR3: CSARLGQGLGYTF
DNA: TGCAGTGCCCGGCTCGGACAGGGGCTCGGCTACACCTTC

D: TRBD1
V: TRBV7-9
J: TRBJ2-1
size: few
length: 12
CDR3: CASSLIQGELFF
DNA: TGTGCCAGCAGCCTAATTCAGGGGGAACTGTTCTTC

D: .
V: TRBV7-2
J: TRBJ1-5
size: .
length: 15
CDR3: CASSPQGLWNQPQHF
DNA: TGTGCCAGCAGCCCCCAGGGTTTATGGAATCAGCCCCAGCATTTT

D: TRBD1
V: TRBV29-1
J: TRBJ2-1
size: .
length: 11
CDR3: CSGPQGNEQFF
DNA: TGCAGCGGCCCACAGGGGAATGAGCAGTTCTTC

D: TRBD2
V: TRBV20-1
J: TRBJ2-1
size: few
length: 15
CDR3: CSASDLAGGGNEQFF
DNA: TGCAGTGCTAGCGACCTAGCGGGGGGAGGTAATGAGCAGTTCTTC

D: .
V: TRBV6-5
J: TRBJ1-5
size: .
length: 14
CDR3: CASSYAERNQPQHF
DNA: TGTGCCAGCAGTTACGCGGAGAGAAATCAGCCCCAGCATTTT

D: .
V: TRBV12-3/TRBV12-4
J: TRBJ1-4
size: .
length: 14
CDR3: CASRTETAGEKLFF
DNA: TGTGCCAGCAGGACGGAGACGGCAGGGGAAAAACTGTTTTTT

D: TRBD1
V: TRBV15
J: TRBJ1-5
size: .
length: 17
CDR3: CATSRDWGQNSNQPQHF
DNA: TGTGCCACCAGCAGAGATTGGGGACAGAATAGCAATCAGCCCCAGCATTTT

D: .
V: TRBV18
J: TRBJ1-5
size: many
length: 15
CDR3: CASSHGGNRDQPQHF
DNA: TGTGCCAGCTCACACGGCGGGAACAGGGATCAGCCCCAGCATTTT

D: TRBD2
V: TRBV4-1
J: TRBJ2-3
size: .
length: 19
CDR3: CASSPNEVASGGFSDTQYF
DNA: TGCGCCAGCAGCCCGAACGAAGTAGCTAGCGGGGGTTTCTCAGATACGCAGTATTTT

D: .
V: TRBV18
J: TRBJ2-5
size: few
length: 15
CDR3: CASSPPKSGQETQYF
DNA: TGTGCCAGCTCACCACCGAAGTCCGGCCAAGAGACCCAGTACTTC

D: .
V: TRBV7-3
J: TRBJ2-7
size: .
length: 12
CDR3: CASSPDGFEQYF
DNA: TGTGCCAGCAGCCCAGACGGATTCGAGCAGTACTTC

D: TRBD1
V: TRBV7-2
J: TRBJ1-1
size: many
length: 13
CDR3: CASSFAGGTEAFF
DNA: TGTGCCAGCAGCTTTGCAGGGGGCACTGAAGCTTTCTTT

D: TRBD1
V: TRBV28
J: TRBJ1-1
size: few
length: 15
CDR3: CASSLPGTGEPGAFF
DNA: TGTGCCAGCAGTCTTCCCGGGACAGGGGAGCCTGGAGCTTTCTTT

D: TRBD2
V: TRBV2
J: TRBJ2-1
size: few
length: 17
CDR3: CASSISIGTSAYNEQFF
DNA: TGTGCCAGCAGTATCTCGATCGGGACTAGCGCCTACAATGAGCAGTTCTTC

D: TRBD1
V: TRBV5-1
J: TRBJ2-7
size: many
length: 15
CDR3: CASSLGQGESYEQYF
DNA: TGCGCCAGCAGCTTGGGACAGGGAGAGTCCTACGAGCAGTACTTC

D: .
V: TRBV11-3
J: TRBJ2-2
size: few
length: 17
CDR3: CASSAGGESYNTGELFF
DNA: TGTGCCAGCAGCGCCGGCGGGGAGAGTTATAACACCGGGGAGCTGTTTTTT

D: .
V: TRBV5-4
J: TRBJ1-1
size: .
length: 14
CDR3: CASSPSGERGEAFF
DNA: TGTGCCAGCAGCCCCTCAGGCGAAAGGGGTGAGGCTTTCTTT

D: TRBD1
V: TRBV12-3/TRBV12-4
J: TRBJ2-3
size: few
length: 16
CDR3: CASSPWQVAAGGTQYF
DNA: TGTGCCAGCAGTCCTTGGCAGGTCGCGGCAGGGGGTACGCAGTATTTT

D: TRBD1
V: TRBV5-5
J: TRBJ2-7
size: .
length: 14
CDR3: CASSLGTDPVEQYF
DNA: TGTGCCAGCAGCCTTGGGACAGACCCTGTCGAGCAGTACTTC

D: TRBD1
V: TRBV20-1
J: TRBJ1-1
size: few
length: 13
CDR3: CSAIAGGLTEAFF
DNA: TGCAGTGCTATCGCAGGGGGTCTGACTGAAGCTTTCTTT

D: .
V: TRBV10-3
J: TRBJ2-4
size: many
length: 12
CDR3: CAISAEGNIQYF
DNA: TGTGCCATCAGTGCTGAGGGAAACATTCAGTACTTC

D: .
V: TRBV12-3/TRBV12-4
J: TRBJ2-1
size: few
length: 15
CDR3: CASSFEGETYNEQFF
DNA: TGTGCCAGCAGTTTTGAGGGGGAGACTTACAATGAGCAGTTCTTC

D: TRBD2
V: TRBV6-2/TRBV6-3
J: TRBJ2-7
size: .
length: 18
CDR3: CASSYSWTSGGRGDEQYF
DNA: TGTGCCAGCAGTTACTCTTGGACTAGCGGGGGCCGTGGGGACGAGCAGTACTTC

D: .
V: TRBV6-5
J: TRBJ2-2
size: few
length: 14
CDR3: CASSLDSGTGELFF
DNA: TGTGCCAGCAGTTTGGACAGCGGCACCGGGGAGCTGTTTTTT

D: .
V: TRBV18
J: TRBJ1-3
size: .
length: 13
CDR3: CASSYDRGNTIYF
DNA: TGTGCCAGCTCGTACGACAGAGGGAACACCATATATTTT

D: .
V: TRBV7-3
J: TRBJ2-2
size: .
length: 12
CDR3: CASSTAAGELFF
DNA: TGTGCCAGCAGCACCGCAGCGGGGGAGCTGTTTTTT

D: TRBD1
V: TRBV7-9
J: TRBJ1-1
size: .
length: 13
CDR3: CATTAGGNTEAFF
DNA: TGTGCCACTACGGCAGGGGGTAACACTGAAGCTTTCTTT

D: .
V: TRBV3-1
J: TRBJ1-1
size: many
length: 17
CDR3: CASNQDVTVGTRTEAFF
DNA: TGTGCCAGCAACCAGGACGTAACGGTGGGAACGAGAACTGAAGCTTTCTTT

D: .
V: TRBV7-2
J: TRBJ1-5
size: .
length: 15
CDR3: CASSHPGQLNQPQHF
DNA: TGTGCCAGCAGCCACCCCGGACAGCTCAATCAGCCCCAGCATTTT

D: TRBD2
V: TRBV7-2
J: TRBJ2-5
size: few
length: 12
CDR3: CASAGGGETQYF
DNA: TGTGCCTCGGCGGGGGGCGGAGAGACCCAGTACTTC

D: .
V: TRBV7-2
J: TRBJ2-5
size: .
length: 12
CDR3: CASNTPGGTQYF
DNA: TGTGCCAGCAACACTCCCGGTGGGACCCAGTACTTC

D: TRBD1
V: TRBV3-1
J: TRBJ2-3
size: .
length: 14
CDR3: CASSKTGRPDTQYF
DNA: TGTGCCAGCAGCAAGACAGGGCGCCCAGATACGCAGTATTTT

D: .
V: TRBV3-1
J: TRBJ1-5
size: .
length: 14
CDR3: CASSSWTSGGPQHF
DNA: TGTGCCAGCAGCTCCTGGACATCTGGGGGGCCCCAGCATTTT

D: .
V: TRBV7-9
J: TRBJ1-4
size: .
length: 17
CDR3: CASSLRGWGETNEKLFF
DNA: TGTGCCAGCAGCTTAAGGGGTTGGGGAGAAACTAATGAAAAACTGTTTTTT

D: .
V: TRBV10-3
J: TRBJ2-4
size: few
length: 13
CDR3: CAISESSGYIQYF
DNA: TGTGCCATCAGTGAGTCGTCAGGATACATTCAGTACTTC

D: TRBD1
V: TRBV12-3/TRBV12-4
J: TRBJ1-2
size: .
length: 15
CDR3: CASSSATGGPVGYTF
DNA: TGTGCCAGCAGTTCCGCGACAGGGGGCCCGGTTGGCTACACCTTC

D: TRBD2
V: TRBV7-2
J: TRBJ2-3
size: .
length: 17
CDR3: CASSLVGSGGNTDTQYF
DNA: TGTGCCAGCAGCTTAGTTGGTAGCGGGGGCAACACAGATACGCAGTATTTT

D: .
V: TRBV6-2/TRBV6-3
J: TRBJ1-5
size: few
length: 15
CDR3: CASSYPGSGNQPQHF
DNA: TGTGCCAGCAGTTACCCAGGGTCGGGCAATCAGCCCCAGCATTTT

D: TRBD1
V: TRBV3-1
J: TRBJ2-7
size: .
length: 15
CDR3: CASSQDFGRGPEQYF
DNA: TGTGCCAGCAGCCAAGATTTTGGCAGGGGGCCCGAGCAGTACTTC

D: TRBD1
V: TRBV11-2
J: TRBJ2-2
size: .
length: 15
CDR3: CASGFTGVDTGELFF
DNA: TGTGCCAGCGGCTTCACAGGGGTTGACACCGGGGAGCTGTTTTTT

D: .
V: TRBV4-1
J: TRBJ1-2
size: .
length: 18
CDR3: CASSPIGFGVGQRLHYTF
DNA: TGCGCCAGCAGCCCAATTGGATTTGGGGTAGGACAGAGACTTCACTACACCTTC

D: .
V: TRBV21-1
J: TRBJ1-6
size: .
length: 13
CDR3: CASSRRGGSPLHF
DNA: TGTGCCAGCAGCCGCCGGGGGGGCTCACCCCTCCACTTT